These T cell receptor beta chains were read from a single sample in a study of T cells in Graves' hyperthyroidism and ophthalmopathy. TCRdb processed the multiplex PCR reads anew with MiXCR; each CDR3 protein has one entry. Of approximately 710,000 distinct CDR3 sequences listed, approximately 15% are singletons. Sequenced input: blood. The receptor set was obtained from a man in his fifties with Graves' hyperthyroidism. CDR3s include the opening cysteine and the closing phenylalanine or tryptophan. Each record gives: CDR3 protein, clone size, D gene, V gene, J gene. D genes are given only for firm matches. For some rows the clone size is stated as once, few or many, or as a class when expanded; others skip it.

cdr3_aa: CASSPSSNQPQHF
clone_size: many
d_call: -
v_call: TRBV7-2
j_call: TRBJ1-5

cdr3_aa: CASSFSRWNYNERFF
clone_size: -
d_call: -
v_call: TRBV28
j_call: TRBJ2-1

cdr3_aa: CASSAMNTQYF
clone_size: -
d_call: -
v_call: TRBV19
j_call: TRBJ2-3

cdr3_aa: CASSLDPKANEQFF
clone_size: many
d_call: -
v_call: TRBV11-2
j_call: TRBJ2-1

cdr3_aa: CASSYFGLAGNTGELFF
clone_size: few
d_call: TRBD2
v_call: TRBV6-2/TRBV6-3
j_call: TRBJ2-2

cdr3_aa: CASRADRGLTDTQYF
clone_size: many
d_call: TRBD1
v_call: TRBV2
j_call: TRBJ2-3

cdr3_aa: CASGWEFAGELFF
clone_size: many
d_call: -
v_call: TRBV2
j_call: TRBJ2-2

cdr3_aa: CASSLDTIPYEQYF
clone_size: few
d_call: -
v_call: TRBV2
j_call: TRBJ2-7

cdr3_aa: CASSEGSGSDEQFF
clone_size: many
d_call: TRBD2
v_call: TRBV2
j_call: TRBJ2-1

cdr3_aa: CATSDSTSHGYNEQFF
clone_size: many
d_call: -
v_call: TRBV24-1
j_call: TRBJ2-1

cdr3_aa: CASSPLDSGGLEQYF
clone_size: few
d_call: TRBD2
v_call: TRBV5-1
j_call: TRBJ2-7

cdr3_aa: CASRRTSGRAGETQYF
clone_size: many
d_call: TRBD2
v_call: TRBV2
j_call: TRBJ2-5